This T cell receptor beta chain was sequenced in a study of tumor and adjacent non-tumor tissue in lung cancer. Study outcomes and limitations: Tumor tissue had significantly higher TCR diversity than normal lung.

In this sample, this clonotype turned up a few times. The antigen remains unidentified. One junction end disagrees with the germline gene, perhaps due to a read error. This sample's RNA came from whole unsorted tissue. More than 3 cm separated this lung sample from the edge of the tumor. The library came from three nested PCR rounds adapted from ARM-PCR protocols. TCRdb called the multiplex PCR reads again in MiXCR, with one record for every CDR3 protein. Of 60,000 to 100,000 distinct CDR3 sequences in the sample, around 80% were seen once. This sequence was found in a man aged 65-85 years with non-small cell lung cancer. Input material: distant non-tumor lung tissue.

CDR3 sequence (DNA): TGTGCCAGCAGTTCTCTCAGGAGCTCTGGGGACAACGTCCTGACTTTC. This sequence encodes CASSSLRSSGDNVLTF. This chain joins TRBV28 and TRBJ2-6; D ambiguous. The CDR3 contains 16 residues. Germline V CDR1 and CDR2: MDHEN, SYDVKM.